This entry describes one TCR beta chain. This clone has a handful of counts. Its antigen specificity is not known. There are no base qualities to consult, and no much larger clone falls within one base. The method behind the library was the immunoSEQ multiplex PCR assay. To provide template for TCR sequencing, every sample had RNA extracted and reverse transcribed into cDNA. First-strand cDNA was synthesized using SuperScript III with a 2:1 mix of oligo-dT and random hexamers. Amplification bias was assessed with a synthetic immune receptor repertoire, and residual bias was removed computationally. In the source study's methods: Raw reads were preprocessed to remove errors, and CDR3 was defined according to IMGT conventions as the region from the conserved cysteine to phenylalanine. Clonality was calculated as 1 minus Shannon entropy normalized by log2 of the number of productive unique TCRs. Whether each scalp clone was CD4 or CD8 was inferred by checking scalp TCRbeta sequences against the CD4 and CD8 repertoires from sorted blood. As stored in TCRdb, this immuneACCESS dataset retains in-frame rearrangements with V and J assigned. A fraction of the clones does not appear; measured against another copy, unresolved V genes explain less than half of the discrepancy, and the remainder lacks a known reason. V and J calls and clone size are as listed in that table; D and trimming were resolved from the DNA. The sample table holds 150,000 to 200,000 clones, of which roughly half were seen once. The ten largest account for about a tenth of the sample.

Relative to germline, V is 1 base shorter and J is 9 bases shorter, with 13 bases between their ends. As encoded in the germline V gene, CDR1 is MGHRA while CDR2 is YSYEKL. The CDR3 contains 15 residues, cysteine and phenylalanine counted. This entry keeps only the CDR3 DNA: 45 bases, framed from base 1. Read against the paper, the sample's treatment or condition label means: oral pan-JAK inhibitor, 5-10 mg twice daily. Lesional scalp punch biopsies and peripheral blood were obtained from alopecia areata patients. PBMCs were isolated by density centrifugation and stained for CD3, CD4 and CD8, after which CD4+ and CD8+ T cells were sorted on a FACSAria. This entry is derived from a study of CD8+ T cells in alopecia areata listed by TCRdb under 2018. Study-level background: The treated patients, all with moderate-to-severe alopecia areata, were enrolled in an open-label pilot trial of oral tofacitinib given at 5 to 10 mg twice daily. Patients stayed on tofacitinib for 6 to 18 months and then had 6 months of follow-up off drug so that delayed response and recurrence could be assessed. For the treated patients, the SALT score, which quantifies what percentage of scalp surface area is affected, served as the measure of disease severity. The study used high-throughput TCRbeta sequencing to examine T cell clonal expansion in alopecia areata, in both the C3H/HeJ mouse model and human patients. On the human side, TCRbeta sequencing was run on scalp tissue and on sorted CD4+ and CD8+ peripheral blood T cells from healthy controls and from alopecia areata patients with either patchy or totalis/universalis disease. Patients on tofacitinib were biopsied at baseline and after 4 and 24 weeks of treatment, and several of the patients also had a later scalp biopsy. Scalp clonality was compared among normal scalp (n=4), patchy alopecia areata scalp (n=8), and alopecia totalis/universalis scalp (n=8). The RNA source kit depended on sample type: the PAXgene miRNA kit for fixed scalp, the miRNeasy kit for PBMCs, and the RNeasy kit for mouse skin. TCRbeta CDR3 regions were amplified by immunoSEQ multiplex PCR with 35 Vbeta forward and 13 Jbeta reverse primers. Points the paper makes about the study in general: Compared with normal scalp, lesional scalp, particularly in alopecia totalis/universalis, had higher clonality and more expanded CD8+ clones, which suggests antigenic drive. Because the treated cohort was small and included a single nonresponder, larger studies are needed to assess links between baseline CD8+ expansion and response. Many expanded lesional clones were found to persist in scalp and blood during tofacitinib treatment, and relapse after treatment cessation may be partly explained by this persistence. Resident alphabeta T cells in normal human skin are also sequenced, complicating scalp TCR repertoire analysis, unlike mouse skin dominated by gammadelta T cells. Shared TCR sequences between patients were less evident than in mice, which may be partly attributable to HLA diversity in the patient population. Tofacitinib significantly lowered scalp clonality and the number of expanded CD8+ clones among the top 100 scalp clones.

The specimen comprised CD8+ T cells sorted from blood, sampled between weeks 51 and 52, from a patient treated with tofacitinib. The V and J genes are TRBV4-1 and TRBJ1-6, with no confident D gene call. The TCR sequence derives from a human donor with alopecia areata. The bases are TGCGCCAGCAGCCAAGTTTCGACGGATTCTTCACCCCTCCACTTT. Its product reads: CASSQVSTDSSPLHF.